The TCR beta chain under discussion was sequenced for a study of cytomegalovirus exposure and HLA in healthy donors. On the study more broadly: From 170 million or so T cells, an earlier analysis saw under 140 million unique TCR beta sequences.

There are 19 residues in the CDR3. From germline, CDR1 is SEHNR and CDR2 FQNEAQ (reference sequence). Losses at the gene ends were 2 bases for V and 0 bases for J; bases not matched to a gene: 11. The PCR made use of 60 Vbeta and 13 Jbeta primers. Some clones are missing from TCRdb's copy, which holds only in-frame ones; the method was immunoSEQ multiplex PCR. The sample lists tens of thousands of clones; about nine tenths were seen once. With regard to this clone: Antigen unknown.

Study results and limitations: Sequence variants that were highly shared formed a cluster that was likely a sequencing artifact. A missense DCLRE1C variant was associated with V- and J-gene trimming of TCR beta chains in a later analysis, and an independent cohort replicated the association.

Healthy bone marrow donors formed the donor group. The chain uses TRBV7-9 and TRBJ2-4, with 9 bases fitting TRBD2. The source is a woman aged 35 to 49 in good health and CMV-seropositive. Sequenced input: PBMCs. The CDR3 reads CASSLISSSGDLAKNIQYF. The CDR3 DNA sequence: TGTGCCAGCAGCTTAATATCGTCTAGCGGGGACCTAGCCAAAAACATTCAGTACTTC.